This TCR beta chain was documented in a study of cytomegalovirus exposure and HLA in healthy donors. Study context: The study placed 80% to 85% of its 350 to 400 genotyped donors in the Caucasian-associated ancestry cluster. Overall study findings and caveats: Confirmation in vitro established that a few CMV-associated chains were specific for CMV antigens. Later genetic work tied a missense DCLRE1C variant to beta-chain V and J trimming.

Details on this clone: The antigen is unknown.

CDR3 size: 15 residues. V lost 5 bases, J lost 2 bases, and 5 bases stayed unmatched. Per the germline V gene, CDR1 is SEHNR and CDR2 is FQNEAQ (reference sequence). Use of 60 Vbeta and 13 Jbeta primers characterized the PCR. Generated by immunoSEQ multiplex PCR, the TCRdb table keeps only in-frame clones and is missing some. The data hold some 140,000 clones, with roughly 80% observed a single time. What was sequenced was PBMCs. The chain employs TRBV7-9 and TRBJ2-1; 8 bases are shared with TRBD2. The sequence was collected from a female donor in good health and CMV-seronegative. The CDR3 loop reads CASSLTSGAYNEQFF. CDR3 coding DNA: TGTGCCAGCAGCCTTACTAGCGGAGCCTACAATGAGCAGTTCTTC.